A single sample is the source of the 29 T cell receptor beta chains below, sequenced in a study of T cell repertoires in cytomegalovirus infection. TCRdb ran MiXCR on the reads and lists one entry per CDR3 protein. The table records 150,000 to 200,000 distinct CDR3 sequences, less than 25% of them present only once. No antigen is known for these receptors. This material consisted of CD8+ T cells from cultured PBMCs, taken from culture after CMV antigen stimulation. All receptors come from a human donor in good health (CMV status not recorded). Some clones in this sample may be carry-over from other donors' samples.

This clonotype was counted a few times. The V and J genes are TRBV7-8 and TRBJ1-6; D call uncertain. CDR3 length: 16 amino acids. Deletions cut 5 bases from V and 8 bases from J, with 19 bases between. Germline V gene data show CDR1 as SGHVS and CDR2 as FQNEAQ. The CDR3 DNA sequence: TGTGCCAGCAGCCCGCTACCCCCGGACGGCGATTCACCCCTCCACTTT. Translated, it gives CASSPLPPDGDSPLHF.

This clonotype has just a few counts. The CDR3: CASNTARSGNTIYF. As DNA, the CDR3 is TGTGCCAGCAATACAGCCCGCTCTGGAAACACCATATATTTT. The chain links TRBV7-2 to TRBJ1-3; D unresolved. Trimming left V 7 bases short and J 0 bases short, with 10 bases between. CDR3 length: 14 amino acids. Germline V gene sequence: CDR1 SGHTA, CDR2 FQGNSA.

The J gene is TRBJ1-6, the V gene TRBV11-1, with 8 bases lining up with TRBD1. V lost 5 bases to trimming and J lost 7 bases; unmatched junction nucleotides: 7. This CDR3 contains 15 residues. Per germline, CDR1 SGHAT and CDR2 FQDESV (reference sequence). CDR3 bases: TGTGCCAGCAGCAAGACAGGGGTTGGGAATTCACCCCTCCACTTT. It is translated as CASSKTGVGNSPLHF.

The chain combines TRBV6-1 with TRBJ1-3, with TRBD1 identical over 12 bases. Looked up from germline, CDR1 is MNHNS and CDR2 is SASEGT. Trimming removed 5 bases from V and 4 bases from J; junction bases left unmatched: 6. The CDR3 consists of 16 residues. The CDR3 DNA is TGTGCCAGCAGTCCGGGACAGGGGGCATTCGGAAACACCATATATTTT. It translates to CASSPGQGAFGNTIYF.

CDR3 sequence reads: CASSHRADEQYF. In nucleotides, the CDR3 is TGTGCCAGCAGCCATCGAGCGGACGAGCAGTACTTC. The V call is TRBV11-2, the J call TRBJ2-7; a weak D match, TRBD2 (5 bases). V was clipped by 5 bases and J by 5 bases, with 10 bases between them. CDR1 is SGHAT, CDR2 FQNNGV, per germline. The CDR3 consists of 12 residues.

In nucleotides, the CDR3 is TGTGCCAGCAGCTTAGGCCTGGGTATCAATCAGCCCCAGCATTTT. This sequence encodes CASSLGLGINQPQHF. The gene calls are TRBV7-9 and TRBJ1-5; D remains ambiguous. CDR1 is SEHNR and CDR2 is FQNEAQ in the germline V gene (reference sequence). CDR3 length equals 15 residues. Trimming stripped 1 base from V and 3 bases from J, with 10 bases between.

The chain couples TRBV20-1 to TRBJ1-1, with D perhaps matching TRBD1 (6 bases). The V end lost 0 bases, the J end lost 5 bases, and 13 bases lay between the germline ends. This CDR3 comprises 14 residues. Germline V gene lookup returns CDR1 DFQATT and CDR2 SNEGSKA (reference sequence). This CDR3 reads CSARDRAGATEAFF. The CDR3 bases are TGCAGTGCTAGAGATCGGGCGGGGGCTACTGAAGCTTTCTTT.

This CDR3 is CASSISDRAYNEQFF. The CDR3 DNA sequence: TGTGCCAGTAGTATTAGTGACAGGGCCTACAATGAGCAGTTCTTC. The V and J genes are TRBV19 and TRBJ2-1; 7 bases are a match to TRBD1. CDR1 and CDR2 from the germline V gene are LNHDA and SQIVND (reference sequence). CDR3 length equals 15 residues. The trim removed 3 bases at V and 2 bases at J, leaving 4 bases unmatched.

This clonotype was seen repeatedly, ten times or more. The CDR3: CASSPGLAGALYNEQFF. Written as DNA, the CDR3 is TGTGCCAGCAGCCCGGGACTAGCGGGGGCGTTATACAATGAGCAGTTCTTC. V usage is TRBV6-2 or TRBV6-3 and J usage is TRBJ2-1; 14 nucleotides agree with TRBD2. The length of the CDR3 is 17 residues. Germline V lookup: CDR1 MNHEY, CDR2 SVGEGT. V was clipped by 6 bases and J by 4 bases; unmatched bases: 8.

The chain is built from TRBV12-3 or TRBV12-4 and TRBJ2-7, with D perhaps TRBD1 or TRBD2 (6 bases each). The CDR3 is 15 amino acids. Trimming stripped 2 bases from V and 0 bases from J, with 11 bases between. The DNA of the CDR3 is TGTGCCAGCAGTTTAAGGACAGCGGGCTCCTACGAGCAGTACTTC. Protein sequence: CASSLRTAGSYEQYF.

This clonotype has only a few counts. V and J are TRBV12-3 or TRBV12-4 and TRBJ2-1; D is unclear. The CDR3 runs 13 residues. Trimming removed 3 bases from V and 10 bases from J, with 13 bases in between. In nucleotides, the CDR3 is TGTGCCAGCAGTTTTGAGGTTCTACGAGAGCAGTTCTTC. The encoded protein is CASSFEVLREQFF.

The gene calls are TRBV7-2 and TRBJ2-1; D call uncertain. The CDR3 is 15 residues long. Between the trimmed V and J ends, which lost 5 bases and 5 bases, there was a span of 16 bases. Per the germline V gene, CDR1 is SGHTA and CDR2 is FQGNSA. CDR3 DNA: TGTGCCAGCAGCCGCGGCAATCTGGGGAACAATGAGCAGTTCTTC. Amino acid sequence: CASSRGNLGNNEQFF.

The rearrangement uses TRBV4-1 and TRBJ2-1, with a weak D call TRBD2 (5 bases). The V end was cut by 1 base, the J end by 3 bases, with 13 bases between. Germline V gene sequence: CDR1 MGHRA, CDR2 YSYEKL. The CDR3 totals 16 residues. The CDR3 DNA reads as TGCGCCAGCAGCCAAGTCGACGGGGAGTTCTACAATGAGCAGTTCTTC. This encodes CASSQVDGEFYNEQFF.

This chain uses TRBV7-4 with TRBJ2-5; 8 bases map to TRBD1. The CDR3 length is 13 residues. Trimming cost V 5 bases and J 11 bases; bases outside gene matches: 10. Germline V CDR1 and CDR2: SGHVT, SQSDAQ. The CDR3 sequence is CASSHPGGTGQYF. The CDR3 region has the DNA TGTGCCAGCAGCCACCCGGGCGGGACAGGACAGTACTTC.

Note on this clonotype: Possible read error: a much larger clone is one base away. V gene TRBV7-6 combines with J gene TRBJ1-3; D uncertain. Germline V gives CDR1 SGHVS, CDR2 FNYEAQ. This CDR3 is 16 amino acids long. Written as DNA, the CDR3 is TGTGCCAGCAGCTTAGCAGGGCTCGGAGCTGGAAACACCGTATATTTT. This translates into CASSLAGLGAGNTVYF. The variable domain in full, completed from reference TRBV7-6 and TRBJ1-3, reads GAGVSQSPRYKVTKRGQDVALRCDPISGHVSLYWYRQALGQGPEFLTYFNYEAQQDKSGLPNDRFSAERPEGSISTLTIQRTEQRDSAMYRCASSLAGLGAGNTVYFGEGSWLTVV.

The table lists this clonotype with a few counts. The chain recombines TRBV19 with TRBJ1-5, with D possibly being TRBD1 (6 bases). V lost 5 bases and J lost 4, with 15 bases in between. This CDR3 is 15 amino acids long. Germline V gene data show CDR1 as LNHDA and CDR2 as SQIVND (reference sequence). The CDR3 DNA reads TGTGCCAGTAGTTTCAGGGGTGAGGGGAATCAGCCCCAGCATTTT. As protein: CASSFRGEGNQPQHF.

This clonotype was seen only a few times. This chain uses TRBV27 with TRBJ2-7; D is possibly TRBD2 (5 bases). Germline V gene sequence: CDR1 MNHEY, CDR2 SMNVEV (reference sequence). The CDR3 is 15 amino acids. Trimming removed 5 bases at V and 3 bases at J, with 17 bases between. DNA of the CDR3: TGTGCCAGCAGTCTCTCGCCCGAGGGATACTACGAGCAGTACTTC. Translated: CASSLSPEGYYEQYF.

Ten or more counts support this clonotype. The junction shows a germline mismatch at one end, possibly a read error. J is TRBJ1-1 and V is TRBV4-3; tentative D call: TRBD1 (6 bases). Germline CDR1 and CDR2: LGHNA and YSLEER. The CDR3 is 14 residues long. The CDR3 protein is CASSPGVMNTEAFF. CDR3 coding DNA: TGTGCCAGCAGCCCAGGGGTCATGAACACTGAAGCTTTCTTT.

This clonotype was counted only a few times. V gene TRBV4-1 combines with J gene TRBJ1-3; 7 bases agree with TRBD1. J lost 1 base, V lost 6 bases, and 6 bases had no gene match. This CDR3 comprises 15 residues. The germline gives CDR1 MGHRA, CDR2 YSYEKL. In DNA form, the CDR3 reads TGCGCCAGCAGTCGCGACAGGGTGTCTGGAAACACCATATATTTT. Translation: CASSRDRVSGNTIYF.

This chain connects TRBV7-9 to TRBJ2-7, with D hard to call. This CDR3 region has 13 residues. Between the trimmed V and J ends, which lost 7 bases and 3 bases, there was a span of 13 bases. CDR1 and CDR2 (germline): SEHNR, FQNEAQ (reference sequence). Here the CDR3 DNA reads TGTGCCAGCACCCCGGAAGACGGCTACGAGCAGTACTTC. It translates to CASTPEDGYEQYF.

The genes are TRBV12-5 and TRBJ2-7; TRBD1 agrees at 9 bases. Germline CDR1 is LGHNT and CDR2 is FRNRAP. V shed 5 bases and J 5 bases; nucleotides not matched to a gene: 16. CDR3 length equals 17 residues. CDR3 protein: CASGLPLGHRGRDEQYF. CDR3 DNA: TGTGCTAGTGGTCTCCCTCTGGGCCACAGGGGGCGCGACGAGCAGTACTTC.

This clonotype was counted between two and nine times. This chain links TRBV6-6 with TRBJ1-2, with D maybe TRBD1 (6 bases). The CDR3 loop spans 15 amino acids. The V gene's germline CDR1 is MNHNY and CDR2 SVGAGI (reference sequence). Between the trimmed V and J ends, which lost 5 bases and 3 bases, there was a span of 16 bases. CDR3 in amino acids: CASSTGTLRDYGYTF. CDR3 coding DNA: TGTGCCAGCAGTACCGGGACACTCCGGGACTATGGCTACACCTTC.

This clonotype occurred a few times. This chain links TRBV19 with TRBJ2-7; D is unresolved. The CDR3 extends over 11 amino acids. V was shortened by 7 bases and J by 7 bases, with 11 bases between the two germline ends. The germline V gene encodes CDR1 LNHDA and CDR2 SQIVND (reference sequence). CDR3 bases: TGTGCCAGTACCAATGGAAGGGAGCAGTACTTC. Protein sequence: CASTNGREQYF.

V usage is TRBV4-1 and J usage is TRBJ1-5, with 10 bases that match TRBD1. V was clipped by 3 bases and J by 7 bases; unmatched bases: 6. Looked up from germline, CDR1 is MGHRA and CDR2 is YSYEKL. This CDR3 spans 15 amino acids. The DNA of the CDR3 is TGCGCCAGCAGCCAGGCCGGGACAGGGGTGCAGCCCCAGCATTTT. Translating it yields CASSQAGTGVQPQHF.

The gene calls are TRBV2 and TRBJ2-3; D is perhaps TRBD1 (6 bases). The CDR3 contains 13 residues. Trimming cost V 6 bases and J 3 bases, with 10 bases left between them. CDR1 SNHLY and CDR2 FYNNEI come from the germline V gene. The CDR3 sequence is CASRSRGTDTQYF. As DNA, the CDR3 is TGTGCCAGCAGAAGCAGGGGAACAGATACGCAGTATTTT.

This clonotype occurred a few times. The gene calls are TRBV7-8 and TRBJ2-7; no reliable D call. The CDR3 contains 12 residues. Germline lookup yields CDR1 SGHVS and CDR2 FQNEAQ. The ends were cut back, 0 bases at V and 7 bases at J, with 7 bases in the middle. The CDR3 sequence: CASSLAQAEQYF. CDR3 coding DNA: TGTGCCAGCAGCTTAGCCCAGGCAGAGCAGTACTTC.

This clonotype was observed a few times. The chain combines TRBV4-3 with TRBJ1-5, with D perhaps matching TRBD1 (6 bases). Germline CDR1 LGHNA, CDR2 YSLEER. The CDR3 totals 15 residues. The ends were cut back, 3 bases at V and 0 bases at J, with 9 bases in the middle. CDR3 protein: CASSQDRYSNQPQHF. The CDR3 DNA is TGCGCCAGCAGCCAGGACAGATATAGCAATCAGCCCCAGCATTTT.

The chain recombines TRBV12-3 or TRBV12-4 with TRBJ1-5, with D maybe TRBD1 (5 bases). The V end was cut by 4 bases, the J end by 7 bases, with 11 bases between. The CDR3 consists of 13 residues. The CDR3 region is CASSWDFGQPQHF. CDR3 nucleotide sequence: TGTGCCAGCAGTTGGGACTTTGGGCAGCCCCAGCATTTT.

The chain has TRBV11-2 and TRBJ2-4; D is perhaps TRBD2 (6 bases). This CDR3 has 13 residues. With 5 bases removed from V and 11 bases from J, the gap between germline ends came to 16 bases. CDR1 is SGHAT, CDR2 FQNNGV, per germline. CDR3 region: CASSPGLAIVQYF. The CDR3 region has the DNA TGTGCCAGCAGCCCGGGACTTGCCATCGTTCAGTACTTC. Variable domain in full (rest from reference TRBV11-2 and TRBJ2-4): EAGVAQSPRYKIIEKRQSVAFWCNPISGHATLYWYQQILGQGPKLLIQFQNNGVVDDSQLPKDRFSAERLKGVDSTLKIQPAKLEDSAVYLCASSPGLAIVQYFGAGTRLSVL.